Listed below are T cell receptor beta chains from one sample, sequenced in a study of monozygotic twins with inflammatory bowel disease. TCRdb re-called the 5' RACE reads and gives one entry per CDR3 protein, without DNA. This table holds 200,000 to 250,000 distinct CDR3 sequences. Sequencing was carried out using blood. The receptors here all came from a human donor with ulcerative colitis or Crohn's disease, or a healthy co-twin of an affected twin (not recorded which). Both conserved end residues are part of each CDR3.

j_call cdr3_length v_call cdr3_aa
TRBJ2-3 16 TRBV5-6 CASSDGHYPGTDTQYF
TRBJ2-6 15 TRBV5-1 CASSYQGTGANVLTF
TRBJ2-7 15 TRBV28 CASSGRDTSSYEQYF
TRBJ2-1 15 TRBV19 CASSIAPSSYNEQFF
TRBJ2-5 16 TRBV20-1 CSARIGTSGKQETQYF
TRBJ2-7 16 TRBV7-8 CASRTRGASGINEQYF
TRBJ1-2 14 TRBV12-3/TRBV12-4 CASSSPPGTDGYTF
TRBJ2-5 12 TRBV27 CASSRTPETQYF
TRBJ1-5 13 TRBV4-3 CASSQDRGQPQHF
TRBJ2-3 16 TRBV15 CATSSTASGVWDTQYF
TRBJ1-6 15 TRBV9 CASSSYSSHNSPLHF
TRBJ2-3 14 TRBV18 CASSPQGGTDTQYF
TRBJ1-5 14 TRBV5-8 CASSPGTPWEPQHF
TRBJ2-1 13 TRBV29-1 CSVDAQGMDEQFF
TRBJ1-4 14 TRBV18 CASSGDRAGEKLFF